Listed below are T cell receptor beta chains from one sample, sequenced in a study of shared clonotypes between healthy human individuals. Repertoires were generated with immunoSEQ multiplex PCR, while TCRdb's copy carries only in-frame clones and drops some. The sample consists of 2 million to 2.5 million clones, around 90% of them appearing once. Specimen: naive CD4+ T cells from PBMCs. All receptors derive from a man between 18 and 35 years old in good health. Some clones in this sample may be carry-over from other donors' samples. Both conserved end residues are part of each CDR3. D genes are given only for firm matches. A clone size is listed for some rows: how often the clone was seen (once, few, many), or a class if it is expanded.

TRBJ2-3 - - TRBV5-6 TGTGCCAGCAGCTTGGTACTATTCACAGATACGCAGTATTTT CASSLVLFTDTQYF
TRBJ2-5 - - TRBV19 TGTGCCAGTAGTACGGAAGAGACCCAGTACTTC CASSTEETQYF
TRBJ2-6 - - TRBV2 TGTGCCAGCAGCCCGGGACGGGTCTCTGGGGCCAACGTCCTGACTTTC CASSPGRVSGANVLTF
TRBJ1-2 - - TRBV28 TGTGCCAGCAGCCCGAAACACTATGGCTACACCTTC CASSPKHYGYTF
TRBJ1-1 - - TRBV29-1 TGCAGCGTTGATCAAGCTTTCTTT CSVDQAFF
TRBJ2-7 - - TRBV2 TGTGCCGGTGGACGACAGGAGCAGTACTTC CAGGRQEQYF
TRBJ1-1 - - TRBV6-6 TGTGCCAGCACTCCAGGGTGGACTGAAGCTTTCTTT CASTPGWTEAFF
TRBJ1-2 - - TRBV2 TGTGCCAGCAGTGATTTCCCCCAGGCGACCTATGGCTACACCTTC CASSDFPQATYGYTF
TRBJ2-2 - - TRBV7-9 TGTGCCAGCAGCTACCCCAGTGGGAAGAACACCGGGGAGCTGTTTTTT CASSYPSGKNTGELFF
TRBJ2-5 - - TRBV7-2 TGTGCCAGCAGCTTAAGCCGTGAGACCCAGTACTTC CASSLSRETQYF
TRBJ1-4 - TRBD1 TRBV2 TGTGCCAGCAGTAAAACAGGGGGAAATGAAAAACTGTTTTTT CASSKTGGNEKLFF
TRBJ2-4 - - TRBV6-5 TGTGCCAGCAGTTACGGGCAGGGTGGTGCCAAAAACATTCAGTACTTC CASSYGQGGAKNIQYF
TRBJ1-1 - TRBD1 TRBV9 TGTGCCAGCAGCGCGACCAACAGGGGGGGCACTGAAGCTTTCTTT CASSATNRGGTEAFF
TRBJ2-2 - TRBD1 TRBV7-9 TGTGCCAGCAGCTTCGCAGGGGGCTTTGAGACCGGGGAGCTGTTTTTT CASSFAGGFETGELFF
TRBJ1-5 - - TRBV6-1 TGTGCCAGCAGCCCCCCCGGGTGGCCCCAGCATTTT CASSPPGWPQHF
TRBJ2-7 - TRBD2 TRBV27 TGTGCCAGCATTCGTAGCGCGGGAGGATCCGAGCAGTACTTC CASIRSAGGSEQYF
TRBJ1-1 - - TRBV6-5 TGTGCCAGCAGTTCAGGGGCGGCAACTGAAGCTTTCTTT CASSSGAATEAFF
TRBJ1-1 - - TRBV5-1 TGCGCCAGCAGCGGACCCTTAGGGGCTAACACTGAAGCTTTCTTT CASSGPLGANTEAFF
TRBJ1-3 - - TRBV5-1 TGCGCCAGCAGCTTGAACGCAGCTTCTGGAAACACCATATATTTT CASSLNAASGNTIYF
TRBJ2-2 - - TRBV28 TGTGCCAGCAGTTTCCCGCAGGGTAGATTTGGTGGCACCGGGGAGCTGTTTTTT CASSFPQGRFGGTGELFF
TRBJ2-7 - TRBD1 TRBV9 TGTGCCAGCAGCGGTAGGCAGGACAGGGGTTATTACGAGCAGTACTTC CASSGRQDRGYYEQYF
TRBJ2-7 - - TRBV5-1 TGCGCCAGCAGCCCACTTCTTAGCGACGAGCAGTACTTC CASSPLLSDEQYF
TRBJ2-2 few TRBD1 TRBV6-4 TGTGCCGGCTTGACAGGGGCCTCGAGAACCACCGGGGAGCTGTTTTTT CAGLTGASRTTGELFF
TRBJ2-3 - - TRBV7-3 TGTGCCAGCAGCTTATATGGGGGGCGGGCCCTCACAGATACGCAGTATTTT CASSLYGGRALTDTQYF
TRBJ2-3 once TRBD2 TRBV18 TGTGCCAGCTCGCTGCTAGCGGGAGCGTCAGATACGCAGTATTTT CASSLLAGASDTQYF
TRBJ1-2 - - TRBV28 TGTGCCAGCAGTCTCTCCGGGACGGCAGGGTCCTACGGCTACACCTTC CASSLSGTAGSYGYTF
TRBJ1-1 - - TRBV20-1 TGCAGTGCTAGAGATGTAAACAAAGCTTTCTTT CSARDVNKAFF
TRBJ2-6 - - TRBV4-3 TGCGCCAGCAGCCAAGTGATCCGTATACTCACCCGGTTCTCTGGGGCCAACGTCCTGACTTTC CASSQVIRILTRFSGANVLTF
TRBJ2-5 - TRBD2 TRBV11-2 TGTGCCAGCAGCTTAGACTTAGCGGGAGGGGGAGAGACCCAGTACTTC CASSLDLAGGGETQYF
TRBJ1-4 - - TRBV4-3 TGCGCCAGCAGCCACTTTCCTGGGGGGATGATAGAAAAACTGTTTTTT CASSHFPGGMIEKLFF
TRBJ1-5 - - TRBV6-1 TGTGCCAGCAGTGAAGCAGGGATTCAGCCCCAGCATTTT CASSEAGIQPQHF
TRBJ2-1 - TRBD1 TRBV2 TGTGCCAGCAGTGTCTTGGGGACAGGGATCAATGAGCAGTTCTTC CASSVLGTGINEQFF
TRBJ2-5 - - TRBV4-1 TGCGCCAGCAGCCAAGATAGGCGCCAAGAGACCCAGTACTTC CASSQDRRQETQYF
TRBJ1-2 - TRBD1 TRBV28 TGTGCCAGCAGGACACGGGACAGGCCGAACTATGGCTACACCTTC CASRTRDRPNYGYTF
TRBJ2-1 - TRBD2 TRBV25-1 TGTGCCACCACACTAGCGGGAGGGCCTGAGAAACAGTTCTTC CATTLAGGPEKQFF
TRBJ2-2 - - TRBV5-4 TGTGCCAGCAGCTTCTTTAAGGGGGCCGGGGAGCTGTTTTTT CASSFFKGAGELFF
TRBJ2-3 - - TRBV5-5 TGTGCCAGCAGCTTGGATCCAGCGGCGGATACGCAGTATTTT CASSLDPAADTQYF
TRBJ2-2 - TRBD1 TRBV28 TGTGCCAGCAGTCAGACCGGGACAGGGGGCACCGGGGAGCTGTTTTTT CASSQTGTGGTGELFF
TRBJ1-5 - - TRBV7-2 TGTGCCAGCAGCTTAGACTTGGGGCAGGGTAAAATCCCCCAGCATTTT CASSLDLGQGKIPQHF
TRBJ1-1 few - TRBV7-2 TGTGCCAGCAGCTGGGGGCGGGGGAACACTGAAGCTTTCTTT CASSWGRGNTEAFF
TRBJ2-7 - - TRBV7-2 TGTGCCAGCAGCTTAGGAGGGTCACGACAGTACGAGCAGTACTTC CASSLGGSRQYEQYF
TRBJ1-1 - TRBD1 TRBV5-1 TGCGCCAGCAGCCCGGACAGGGGATTGGGCACTGAAGCTTTCTTT CASSPDRGLGTEAFF
TRBJ1-2 once TRBD1 TRBV5-4 TGTGCCAGCATCCCCGGGACAGGGGTTACCTATGGCTACACCTTC CASIPGTGVTYGYTF
TRBJ2-2 once - TRBV7-6 TGTGCCAGCAGCTTAGTGCTGGGGGAGCTGTTTTTT CASSLVLGELFF
TRBJ2-3 - - TRBV10-3 TGTGCCATCAGTGAGGGACCCGAAGATACGCAGTATTTT CAISEGPEDTQYF
TRBJ2-3 - TRBD2 TRBV7-3 TGTGCCAGCAGCTTTAGCGGGGGGGATACGCAGTATTTT CASSFSGGDTQYF
TRBJ2-3 - - TRBV5-1 TGCGCCAGCAGCTTGCGGGTTCCCGTTTTCACAGATACGCAGTATTTT CASSLRVPVFTDTQYF
TRBJ1-3 - - TRBV15 TGTGCCACCAGCAGAGATCGGGGGGAAAAAGGAAACACCATATATTTT CATSRDRGEKGNTIYF
TRBJ2-5 - - TRBV7-3 TGTGCCAGCAGCCCAGACAGTGGAGGGACCCAGTACTTC CASSPDSGGTQYF
TRBJ2-3 - - TRBV6-6 TGTGCCAGCAGCTTACCGGTGGGAACTAGCACAGATACGCAGTATTTT CASSLPVGTSTDTQYF
TRBJ2-3 once - TRBV27 TGTGCCAGCAGTTTAGGCAGAGGTAGCACAGATACGCAGTATTTT CASSLGRGSTDTQYF
TRBJ1-1 - - TRBV4-1 TGCGCCAGCAGCCAAGTAGGGAACACTGAAGCTTTCTTT CASSQVGNTEAFF
TRBJ2-7 - TRBD1 TRBV9 TGTGCCAGCAGCACAGGGGGGACACCATTATACGAGCAGTACTTC CASSTGGTPLYEQYF
TRBJ2-1 - - TRBV11-1 TGTGCCAGCAGCCGGGGTCCCAACAATGAGCAGTTCTTC CASSRGPNNEQFF
TRBJ1-1 - - TRBV18 TGTGCCAGCTCCCGCGACAGCAACACTGAAGCTTTCTTT CASSRDSNTEAFF
TRBJ2-1 - TRBD2 TRBV5-1 TGCGCCAGCAGCTTGGACGGGAGGGACGGTGAGCAGTTCTTC CASSLDGRDGEQFF
TRBJ1-4 - TRBD1 TRBV7-9 TGTGCCAGCAGCTACGGGACAGGGGAGGAAAAACTGTTTTTT CASSYGTGEEKLFF
TRBJ2-1 - TRBD2 TRBV28 TGTGCCAGTAGCGGGAGTTTATTGTCAGCCTACAATGAGCAGTTCTTC CASSGSLLSAYNEQFF
TRBJ2-3 - - TRBV6-5 TGTGCCAGCAGTTATACCGGGCCTTTCACAGATACGCAGTATTTT CASSYTGPFTDTQYF
TRBJ2-2 few - TRBV5-4 TGTGCCAGCAGCTCGGGACAGAACACCGGGGAGCTGTTTTTT CASSSGQNTGELFF